These 11 T cell receptor beta chains originate from one sample sequenced in a study of CD8+ T cells in alopecia areata. RNA extraction was followed by reverse transcription into cDNA, which acted as the sequencing template. TCRdb's table, derived via immunoSEQ multiplex PCR, lists solely in-frame clones and lacks some. In the table there are around 140,000 clones, about 50% of which are singletons. Sequences were derived from CD8+ T cells sorted from blood, sampled at week 0. All receptors come from a human donor with alopecia areata.

The chain employs TRBV7-2 and TRBJ1-6; a weak D match, TRBD1 (6 bases). Germline assignment: CDR1 SGHTA and CDR2 FQGNSA. Trimming pared 3 bases from V and 0 bases from J, leaving 12 bases between. The CDR3 totals 17 residues. In DNA, the CDR3 is TGTGCCAGCAGCTTCCAGGGGAGAAGCTCCTATAATTCACCCCTCCACTTT. Residues: CASSFQGRSSYNSPLHF.

The chain couples TRBV4-1 to TRBJ2-1; perhaps TRBD2 as D (5 bases). Germline loops: CDR1 MGHRA, CDR2 YSYEKL. The CDR3 runs 17 residues. V lost 4 bases, J lost 0 bases, and 16 bases lay in between. Here the CDR3 DNA reads TGCGCCAGCAGCCCAAGAGGGTGGGCGAGCTCCTACAATGAGCAGTTCTTC. Its protein product is CASSPRGWASSYNEQFF.

This clone was counted only a few times. The chain uses TRBV13 and TRBJ1-5, with a tentative D call TRBD1 (5 bases). This CDR3 comprises 14 residues. V was cut by 0 bases and J by 7 bases, with 10 bases left in between. The germline V gene encodes CDR1 PRHDT and CDR2 FYEKMQ (reference sequence). The CDR3 bases are TGTGCCAGCAGCTTAGGCGGGGGAATGCAGCCCCAGCATTTT. It encodes CASSLGGGMQPQHF.

This clone turned up a few times. The chain employs TRBV5-6 and TRBJ2-7, with a possible D match to TRBD1 (6 bases). The germline CDR1 and CDR2 sequences are SGHDT and YYEEEE. This CDR3 has 14 amino acids. Trimming took 0 bases from V and 2 from J, leaving 9 bases between them. The DNA of the CDR3 is TGTGCCAGCAGCTTGGGACAGGCCGCCTACGAGCAGTACTTC. It specifies CASSLGQAAYEQYF. The full variable domain, completed using reference TRBV5-6 and TRBJ2-7, is DAGVTQSPTHLIKTRGQQVTLRCSPKSGHDTVSWYQQALGQGPQFIFQYYEEEERQRGNFPDRFSGHQFPNYSSELNVNALLLGDSALYLCASSLGQAAYEQYFGPGTRLTVT.

This chain links TRBV30 with TRBJ2-7, with no clear D. Trimming cost V 0 bases and J 5 bases, with 8 bases left between them. The CDR3 spans 12 residues. The germline V gene encodes CDR1 GTSNPN and CDR2 SVGIG (reference sequence). The CDR3 nucleotides read TGTGCCTGGAGTGTAGGCACCCACGAGCAGTACTTC. Translating gives CAWSVGTHEQYF.

This clone was detected only a few times. The V call is TRBV7-9, the J call TRBJ2-7; no reliable D call. This CDR3 region has 11 residues. CDR1 SEHNR and CDR2 FQNEAQ come from the germline V gene (reference sequence). The ends were cut back, 8 bases at V and 4 bases at J, with 9 bases in the middle. CDR3 coding DNA: TGTGCCAGCGGGGAAGATTACGAGCAGTACTTC. Protein sequence: CASGEDYEQYF.

The V call is TRBV5-1, the J call TRBJ2-1; TRBD2 agrees at 8 bases. The CDR3 has 15 residues. V dropped 0 bases and J dropped 7; count of bases not matched to a gene: 6. CDR1 is SGHRS and CDR2 is YFSETQ in the germline V gene. Here the CDR3 reads CASSLVSGEANEQFF. For the CDR3, the DNA is TGCGCCAGCAGCTTGGTTAGCGGGGAAGCAAATGAGCAGTTCTTC. Supplemented by reference TRBV5-1 and TRBJ2-1, the full variable domain reads KAGVTQTPRYLIKTRGQQVTLSCSPISGHRSVSWYQQTPGQGLQFLFEYFSETQRNKGNFPGRFSGRQFSNSRSEMNVSTLELGDSALYLCASSLVSGEANEQFFGPGTRLTVL.

The chain is built from TRBV5-6 and TRBJ2-6, with 8 positions matching TRBD1. Trimming cost V 0 bases and J 0 bases; bases outside gene matches: 5. The CDR3 contains 18 residues. Germline CDR1 SGHDT, CDR2 YYEEEE. CDR3 DNA sequence: TGTGCCAGCAGCTTGGGACAGGGGCCAAGCTCTGGGGCCAACGTCCTGACTTTC. Translating it yields CASSLGQGPSSGANVLTF.

This clone was seen a handful of times. The gene calls are TRBV5-1 and TRBJ2-7; D unresolved. Germline lookup yields CDR1 SGHRS and CDR2 YFSETQ. Trimming took 0 bases from V and 0 from J, leaving 7 bases between them. There are 14 residues in the CDR3. The CDR3 sequence is CASSLVLSSYEQYF. The CDR3 DNA sequence: TGCGCCAGCAGCTTGGTCCTCAGCTCCTACGAGCAGTACTTC.

The V call is TRBV30, the J call TRBJ2-7; TRBD1 is a possible D gene (5 bases). Germline V gene sequence: CDR1 GTSNPN, CDR2 SVGIG (reference sequence). Trimming took 2 bases from V and 1 from J, leaving 12 bases between them. The CDR3 length is 14 residues. As DNA, the CDR3 is TGTGCCTGGAGTCGACAGATAAATTCCTACGAGCAGTACTTC. Encoded protein: CAWSRQINSYEQYF.

The CDR3: CASNAGDYEQYF. The DNA for the CDR3 is TGTGCCAGCAATGCGGGGGACTACGAGCAGTACTTC. The chain links TRBV6-6 to TRBJ2-7, with TRBD2 identical over 7 bases. J lost 3 bases, V lost 7 bases, and 3 bases had no gene match. This CDR3 is 12 amino acids long. Looked up from germline, CDR1 is MNHNY and CDR2 is SVGAGI (reference sequence).